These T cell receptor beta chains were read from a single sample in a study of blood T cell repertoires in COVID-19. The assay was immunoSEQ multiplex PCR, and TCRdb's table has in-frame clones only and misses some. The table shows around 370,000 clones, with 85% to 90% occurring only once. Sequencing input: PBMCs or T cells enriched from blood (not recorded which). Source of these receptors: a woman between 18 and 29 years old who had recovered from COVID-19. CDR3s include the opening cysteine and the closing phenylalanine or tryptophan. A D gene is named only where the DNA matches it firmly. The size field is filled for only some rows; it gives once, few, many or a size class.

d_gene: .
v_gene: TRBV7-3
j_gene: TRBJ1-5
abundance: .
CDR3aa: CASSFTGGPQHF
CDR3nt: TGTGCCAGCAGCTTCACCGGCGGGCCCCAGCATTTT

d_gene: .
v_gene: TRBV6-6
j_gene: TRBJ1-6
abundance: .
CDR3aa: CASSYPLDSPAPLHF
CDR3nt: TGTGCCAGCAGTTACCCACTGGACAGTCCGGCACCCCTCCACTTT

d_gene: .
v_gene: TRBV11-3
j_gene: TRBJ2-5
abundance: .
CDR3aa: CASSSTRGYQETQYF
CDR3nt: TGTGCCAGCAGCTCCACACGAGGGTATCAAGAGACCCAGTACTTC

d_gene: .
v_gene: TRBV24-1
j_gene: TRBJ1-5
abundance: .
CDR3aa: CATRAGVGQPQHF
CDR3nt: TGTGCCACCAGGGCAGGGGTCGGCCAGCCCCAGCATTTT

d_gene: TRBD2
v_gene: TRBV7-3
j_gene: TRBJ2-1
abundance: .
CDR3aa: CASSLSGAGGPGEQFF
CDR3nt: TGTGCCAGCAGCTTAAGCGGAGCGGGGGGGCCGGGTGAGCAGTTCTTC

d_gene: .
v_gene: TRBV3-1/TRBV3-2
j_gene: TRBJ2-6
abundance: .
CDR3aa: CASSQLFGGANVLTF
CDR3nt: TGTGCCAGCAGCCAACTTTTTGGCGGGGCCAACGTCCTGACTTTC

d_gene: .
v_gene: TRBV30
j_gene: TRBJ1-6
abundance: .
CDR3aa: CACRVSGLGDSPLHF
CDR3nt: TGTGCCTGCCGCGTATCGGGCCTGGGAGATTCACCCCTCCACTTT

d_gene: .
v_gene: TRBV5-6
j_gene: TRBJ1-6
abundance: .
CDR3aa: CASSGPGTQNSPLHF
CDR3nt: TGTGCCAGCAGCGGGCCCGGGACACAGAATTCACCCCTCCACTTT

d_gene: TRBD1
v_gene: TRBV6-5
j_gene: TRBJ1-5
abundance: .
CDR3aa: CASKLAGTGNQPQHF
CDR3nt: TGTGCCAGCAAACTCGCGGGGACAGGGAATCAGCCCCAGCATTTT

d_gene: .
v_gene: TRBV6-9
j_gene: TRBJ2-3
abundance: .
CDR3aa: CASSPPPPDTQYF
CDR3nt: TGTGCCAGCAGTCCCCCTCCTCCAGATACGCAGTATTTT

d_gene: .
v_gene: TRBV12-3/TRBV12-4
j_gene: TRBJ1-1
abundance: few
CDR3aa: CASSPDRLEAFF
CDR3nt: TGTGCCAGCAGTCCAGACAGGCTTGAAGCTTTCTTT

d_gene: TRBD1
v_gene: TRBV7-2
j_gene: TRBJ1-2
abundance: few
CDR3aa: CASSHYTGGYGYTF
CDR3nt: TGTGCCAGCAGCCATTATACAGGGGGATATGGCTACACCTTC

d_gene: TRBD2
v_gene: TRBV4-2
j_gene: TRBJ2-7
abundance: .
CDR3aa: CASSQDLRGGLEQYF
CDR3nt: TGTGCCAGCAGCCAAGATCTGCGGGGGGGCCTCGAGCAGTACTTC

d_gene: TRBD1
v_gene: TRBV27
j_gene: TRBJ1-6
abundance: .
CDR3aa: CASSKRQGFNSPLHF
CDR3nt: TGTGCCAGCAGTAAGAGACAGGGGTTTAATTCACCCCTCCACTTT

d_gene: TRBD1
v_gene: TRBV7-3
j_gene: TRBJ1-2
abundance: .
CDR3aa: CASSPATGGEGYTF
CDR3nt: TGTGCCAGCAGCCCTGCGACAGGGGGCGAGGGCTACACCTTC

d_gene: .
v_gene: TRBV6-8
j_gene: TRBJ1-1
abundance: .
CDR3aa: CASSSSTGEAFF
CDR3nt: TGTGCCAGCAGTTCCTCGACAGGTGAAGCTTTCTTT

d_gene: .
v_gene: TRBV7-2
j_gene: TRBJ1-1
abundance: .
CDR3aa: CASSLKGGFGTEAFF
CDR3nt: TGTGCCAGCAGCTTAAAGGGAGGGTTTGGAACTGAAGCTTTCTTT

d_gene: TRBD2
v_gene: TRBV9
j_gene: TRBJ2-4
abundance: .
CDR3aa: CASSPRGERGYKNIQYF
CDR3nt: TGTGCCAGCAGCCCCCGGGGGGAGCGGGGATACAAAAACATTCAGTACTTC

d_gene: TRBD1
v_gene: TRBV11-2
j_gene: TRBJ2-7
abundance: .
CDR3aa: CASSLEPGTGLFYEQYF
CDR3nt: TGTGCCAGCAGCTTAGAGCCCGGGACAGGGCTTTTTTACGAGCAGTACTTC

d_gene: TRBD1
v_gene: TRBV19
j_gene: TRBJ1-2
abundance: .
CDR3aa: CASCRTGQRNYGYTF
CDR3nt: TGTGCCAGTTGTAGAACGGGACAGAGGAACTATGGCTACACCTTC

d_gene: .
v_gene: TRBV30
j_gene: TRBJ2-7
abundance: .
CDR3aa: CAWNGRENYEQYF
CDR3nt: TGTGCCTGGAACGGGCGGGAAAACTACGAGCAGTACTTC

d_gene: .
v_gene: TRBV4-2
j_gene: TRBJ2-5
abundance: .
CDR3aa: CASSPSRAGEETQYF
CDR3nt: TGTGCCAGCAGCCCCTCCAGGGCAGGGGAAGAGACCCAGTACTTC

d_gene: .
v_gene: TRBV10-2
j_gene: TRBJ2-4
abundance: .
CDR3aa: CASSVGGAKNIQYF
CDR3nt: TGCGCCAGCAGTGTTGGGGGGGCCAAAAACATTCAGTACTTC

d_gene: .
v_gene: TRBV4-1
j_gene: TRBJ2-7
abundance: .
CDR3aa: CASSPWDNSLTYEQYF
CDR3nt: TGCGCCAGCAGCCCGTGGGACAATTCGCTTACCTACGAGCAGTACTTC

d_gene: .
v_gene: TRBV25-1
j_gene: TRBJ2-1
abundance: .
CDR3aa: CASSLINEQFF
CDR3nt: TGTGCCAGCAGTCTTATCAATGAGCAGTTCTTC

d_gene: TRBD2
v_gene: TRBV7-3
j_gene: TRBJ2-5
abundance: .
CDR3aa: CASSPAGGLTQYF
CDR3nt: TGTGCCAGCAGCCCCGCGGGGGGGCTGACCCAGTACTTC

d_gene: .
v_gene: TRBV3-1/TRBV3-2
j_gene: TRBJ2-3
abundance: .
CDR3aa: CASSLGATAQYF
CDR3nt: TGTGCCAGCAGCCTCGGAGCGACGGCGCAGTATTTT

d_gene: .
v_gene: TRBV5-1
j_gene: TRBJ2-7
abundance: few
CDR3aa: CASSLDNSYEQYF
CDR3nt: TGCGCCAGCAGCTTAGACAACTCCTACGAGCAGTACTTC

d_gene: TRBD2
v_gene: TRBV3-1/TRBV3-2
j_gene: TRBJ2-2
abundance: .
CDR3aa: CASSSAGENTGELFF
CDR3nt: TGTGCCAGCAGTTCAGCGGGGGAGAACACCGGGGAGCTGTTTTTT

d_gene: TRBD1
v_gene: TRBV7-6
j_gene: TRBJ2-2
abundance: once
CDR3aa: CASSLAWDRGRGELFF
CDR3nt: TGTGCCAGCAGCTTAGCCTGGGACAGGGGAAGAGGGGAGCTGTTTTTT

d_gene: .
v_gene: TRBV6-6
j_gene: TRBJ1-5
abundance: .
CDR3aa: CASSPPGKASNQPQHF
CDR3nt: TGTGCCAGCAGTCCCCCGGGAAAAGCTAGCAATCAGCCCCAGCATTTT